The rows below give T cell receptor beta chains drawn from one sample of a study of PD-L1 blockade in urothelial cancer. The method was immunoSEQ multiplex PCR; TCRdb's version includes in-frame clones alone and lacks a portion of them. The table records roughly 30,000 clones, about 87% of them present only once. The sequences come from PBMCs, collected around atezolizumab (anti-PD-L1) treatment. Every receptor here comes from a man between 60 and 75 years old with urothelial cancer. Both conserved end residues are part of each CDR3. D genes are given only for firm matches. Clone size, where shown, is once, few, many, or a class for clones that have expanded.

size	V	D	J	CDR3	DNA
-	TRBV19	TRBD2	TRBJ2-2	CASNPGLAGGDTGELFF	TGTGCCAGTAACCCCGGACTAGCGGGAGGAGACACCGGGGAGCTGTTTTTT
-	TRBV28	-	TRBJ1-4	CASSLGQGSNEKLFF	TGTGCCAGCAGTTTGGGCCAGGGTTCTAATGAAAAACTGTTTTTT
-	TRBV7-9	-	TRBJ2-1	CASSSRQSYNEQFF	TGTGCCAGCAGCTCGAGACAAAGCTACAATGAGCAGTTCTTC
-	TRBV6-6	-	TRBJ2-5	CASRLGPFPTETQYF	TGTGCCAGCAGACTAGGACCATTCCCAACAGAGACCCAGTACTTC
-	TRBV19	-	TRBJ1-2	CASSTGWYGYTF	TGTGCCAGTAGTACCGGGTGGTATGGCTACACCTTC
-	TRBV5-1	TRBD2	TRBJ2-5	CASSPQTSGGRETQYF	TGCGCCAGCAGCCCACAGACTAGCGGGGGACGAGAGACCCAGTACTTC
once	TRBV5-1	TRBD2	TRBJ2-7	CASSLAPRTSGSYEQYF	TGCGCCAGCAGCTTGGCCCCCCGGACTAGCGGGAGCTACGAGCAGTACTTC
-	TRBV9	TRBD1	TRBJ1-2	CASSAVQGAGGYTF	TGTGCCAGCAGCGCCGTACAGGGGGCTGGAGGCTACACCTTC
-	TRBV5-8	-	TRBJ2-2	CASSLSGGANTGELFF	TGTGCCAGCAGCTTGTCCGGCGGCGCGAACACCGGGGAGCTGTTTTTT
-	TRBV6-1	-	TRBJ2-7	CASSQVRGYEQYF	TGTGCCAGCAGTCAGGTCAGGGGTTACGAGCAGTACTTC